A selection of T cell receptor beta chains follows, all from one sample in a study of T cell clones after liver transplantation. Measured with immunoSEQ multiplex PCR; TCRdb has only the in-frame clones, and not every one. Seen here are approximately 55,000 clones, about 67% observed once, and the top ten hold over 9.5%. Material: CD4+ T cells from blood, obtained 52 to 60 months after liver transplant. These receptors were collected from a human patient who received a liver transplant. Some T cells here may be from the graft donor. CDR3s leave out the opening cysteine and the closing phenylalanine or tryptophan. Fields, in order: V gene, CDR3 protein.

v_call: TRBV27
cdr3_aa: ASSSVDRDNQPQH

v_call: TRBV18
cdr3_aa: ASSPREAFAEQY

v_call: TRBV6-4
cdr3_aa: ASSVGENTEAF

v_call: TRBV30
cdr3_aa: AWSVGGAADTQY

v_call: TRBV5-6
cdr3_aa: ASSELGLAGDTDTQY

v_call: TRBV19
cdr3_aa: ASTDRPNQPQH

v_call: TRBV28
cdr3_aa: ASSLMGLSNQPQH

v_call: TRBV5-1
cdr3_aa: ASTPEPSRGEQY

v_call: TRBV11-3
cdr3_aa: ASSTPTSGGWQF

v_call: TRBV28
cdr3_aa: ASSYSGSANEKLF

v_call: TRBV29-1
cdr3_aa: SVDTSGTGVYGYT

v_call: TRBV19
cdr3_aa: ASSSLRDGEETQY

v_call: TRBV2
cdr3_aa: ASSPEPQNEKLF

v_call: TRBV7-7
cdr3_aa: ASSFSGGPYNEQF

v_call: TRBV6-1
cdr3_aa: ASSGNSPGQGDGYT

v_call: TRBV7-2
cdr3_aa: ASSLSYEQY

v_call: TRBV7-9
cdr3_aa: ASSSTTGTGGGELF

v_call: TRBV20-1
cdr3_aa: SAILSTEAF

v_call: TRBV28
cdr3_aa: ASGLGAGELF

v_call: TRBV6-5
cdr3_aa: ASSGGNEQY

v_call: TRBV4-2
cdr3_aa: ASKDRRGTGNEKLF

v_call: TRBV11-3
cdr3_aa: ASSFSGNAGDTQY

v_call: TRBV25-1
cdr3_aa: ASSEYTVRTYEQY

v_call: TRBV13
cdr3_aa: ASSPTGTGNSPLH

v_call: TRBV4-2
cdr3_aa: ASSQADREETQY

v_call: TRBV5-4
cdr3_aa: ASSFLGLATTDTQY

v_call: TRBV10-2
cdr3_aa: ASTKRGGRSDTQY

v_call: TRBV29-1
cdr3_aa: SVVKDYSTDTQY

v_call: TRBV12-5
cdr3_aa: ASGIGQGYGEAF

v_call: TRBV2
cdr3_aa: ASTGDRGLYNSPLH

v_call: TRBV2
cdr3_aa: ASRGGAGRGQGNQPQH

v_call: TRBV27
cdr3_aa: ASKSSYEQY

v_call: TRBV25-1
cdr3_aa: ASRGDISGANVLT

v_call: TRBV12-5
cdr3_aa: ASGGTGAGQSRANVLT

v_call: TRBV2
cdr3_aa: ASSRQGPGNSPLH

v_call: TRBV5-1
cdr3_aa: ASSLGSGGFYNEQF

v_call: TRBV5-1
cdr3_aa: ASSLGRSSGNTIY

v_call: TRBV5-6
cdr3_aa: ASSLERGRSTDTQY

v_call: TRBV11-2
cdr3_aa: ASSLTLANTGELF

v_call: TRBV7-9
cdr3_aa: ASSGGQGFSYEQY

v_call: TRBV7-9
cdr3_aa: ASSWTGDAGELF

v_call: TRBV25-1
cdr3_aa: ASSEREHGAGELF

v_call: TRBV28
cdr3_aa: ASRLGNEKTQY

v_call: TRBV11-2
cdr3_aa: ASSSSTLNTEAF

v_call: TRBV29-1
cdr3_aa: SVGSGAGELF